This TCR beta chain was profiled in a study of T cells in Graves' hyperthyroidism and ophthalmopathy. Study-wide findings and caveats: The majority of expanded thyroid clonotypes above 0.001 also appeared in blood.

Exclusion criteria comprised uncontrolled infection, other autoimmune disease, pregnancy or lactation. With regard to this clonotype: Its antigen is as yet unknown. Given a much more abundant clone one base away, this may be a read error.

Amplification of TCR beta CDR3 regions used RNA as the template. HTBI primers were employed in a first-round RT-PCR of the TCR CDR3. TCRdb independently ran MiXCR on the multiplex PCR reads; one entry per CDR3 protein. The data show 400,000 to 500,000 distinct CDR3 sequences, roughly 14% seen once. V was shortened by 4 bases and J by 2 bases, with 9 bases between the two germline ends. The CDR3 length is 14 residues. The chain joins TRBV12-3 or TRBV12-4 to TRBJ1-5; no definite D call. This sequence was found in a man aged 18 to 29 with Graves' ophthalmopathy. Sequencing was done on a sample of blood. CDR3 region: CASSSPLGNQPQHF. CDR3 nucleotides: TGTGCCAGCAGTTCCCCGCTTGGCAATCAGCCCCAGCATTTT.